In this sample, the clone carrying this TCR beta chain turned up a few times. Antigen specificity is unknown. The data were obtained in a study of OX40 agonist ivuxolimab in advanced cancers. Study background: All patients had ivuxolimab intravenously every 2 weeks at 0.01 to 10 mg/kg. Regarding the study as a whole: Low normalized T-cell clonal expansion also characterized some of the nonresponders.

Losses at the gene ends were 0 bases for V and 4 bases for J; bases not matched to a gene: 6. Germline lookup yields CDR1 SGHRS and CDR2 YFSETQ. The CDR3 spans 16 residues. It was autoimmune disease history or systemic immunosuppression that excluded patients. Repertoires were generated with immunoSEQ multiplex PCR, while TCRdb's copy carries only in-frame clones and drops some. Here the sample spans over 30,000 clones, around nine tenths being singletons. The receptor comes from an adult with an advanced solid tumor such as melanoma, head and neck, liver or kidney cancer. This sequence joins TRBV5-1 and TRBJ2-3, with TRBD1 matching 9 bases. The sequences come from CD4+ or CD8+ T cells sorted from blood, collected in a trial of the OX40 agonist ivuxolimab. The CDR3 DNA sequence: TGCGCCAGCAGCTTGGGGGACAGGACAGGGGCAGATACGCAGTATTTT. Protein product: CASSLGDRTGADTQYF. Based on the CDR3 plus reference TRBV5-1 and TRBJ2-3, the full variable domain is KAGVTQTPRYLIKTRGQQVTLSCSPISGHRSVSWYQQTPGQGLQFLFEYFSETQRNKGNFPGRFSGRQFSNSRSEMNVSTLELGDSALYLCASSLGDRTGADTQYFGPGTRLTVL.